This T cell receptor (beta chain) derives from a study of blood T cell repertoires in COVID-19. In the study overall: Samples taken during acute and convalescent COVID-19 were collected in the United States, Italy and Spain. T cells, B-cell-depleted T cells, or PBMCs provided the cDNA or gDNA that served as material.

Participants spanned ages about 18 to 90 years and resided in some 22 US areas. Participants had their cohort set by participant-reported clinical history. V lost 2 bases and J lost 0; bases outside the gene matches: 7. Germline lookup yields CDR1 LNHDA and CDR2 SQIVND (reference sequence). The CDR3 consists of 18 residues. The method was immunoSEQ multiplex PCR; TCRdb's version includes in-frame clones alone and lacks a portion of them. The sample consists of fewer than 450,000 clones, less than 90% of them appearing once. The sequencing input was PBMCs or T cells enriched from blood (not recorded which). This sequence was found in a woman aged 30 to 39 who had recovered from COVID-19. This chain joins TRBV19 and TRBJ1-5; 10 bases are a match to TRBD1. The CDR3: CASSISKGTGASNQPQHF. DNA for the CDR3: TGTGCCAGTAGTATATCGAAGGGGACAGGGGCTAGCAATCAGCCCCAGCATTTT.